Reported below is one T cell receptor (beta chain). Antigen unknown. V lost 3 bases to trimming and J lost 0 bases, with 14 bases between them. There are 17 residues in the CDR3. The germline V gene has CDR1 SGHVS and CDR2 FQNEAQ. The sample originates from a study of T-cell memory formation after mild COVID-19. A 5'RACE reaction primed in the constant segment made cDNA libraries of TCR alpha and TCR beta, and these carried sample barcodes and UMIs. TCRdb called the 5' RACE reads again in MiXCR, with one record for every CDR3 protein. Of over 120,000 distinct CDR3 sequences listed, less than 25% are singletons. Study outcomes and limitations: The pre-infection memory compartment contained some responding clones, suggesting cross-reactive memory joined. Of the contracting clones, CD4+ ones lay mainly in CM and EM, and CD8+ ones in EMRA. Balance between CD4 and CD8 was seen in clones contracting day 15 to 85, and a CD4+ lean was seen in later expanders.

This chain links TRBV7-8 with TRBJ1-4; D gene uncertain. The sample was PBMCs or a T cell subset sorted from them (not recorded which). The TCR comes from an adult woman who had mild COVID-19 (a few samples of this study predate the infection). Cell type and time point are not known. The CDR3 coding sequence is TGTGCCAGCAGCTTGATTCGTATGGATTCAACTAATGAAAAACTGTTTTTT. Translation: CASSLIRMDSTNEKLFF. The variable domain in full, with the rest retrieved from reference TRBV7-8 and TRBJ1-4, is GAGVSQSPRYKVAKRGQDVALRCDPISGHVSLFWYQQALGQGPEFLTYFQNEAQLDKSGLPSDRFFAERPEGSVSTLKIQRTQQEDSAVYLCASSLIRMDSTNEKLFFGSGTQLSVL.